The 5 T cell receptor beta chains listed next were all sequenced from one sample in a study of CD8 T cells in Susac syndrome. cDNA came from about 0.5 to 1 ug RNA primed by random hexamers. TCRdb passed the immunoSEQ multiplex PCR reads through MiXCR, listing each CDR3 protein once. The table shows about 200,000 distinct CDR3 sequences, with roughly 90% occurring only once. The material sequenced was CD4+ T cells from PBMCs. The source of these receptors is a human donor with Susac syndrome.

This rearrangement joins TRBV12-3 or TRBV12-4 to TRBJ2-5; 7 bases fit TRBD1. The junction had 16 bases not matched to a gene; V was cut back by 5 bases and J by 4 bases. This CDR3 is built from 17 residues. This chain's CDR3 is CASSAQYRQGVGETQYF. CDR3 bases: TGTGCCAGCAGTGCACAATATCGACAGGGAGTAGGAGAGACCCAGTACTTC.

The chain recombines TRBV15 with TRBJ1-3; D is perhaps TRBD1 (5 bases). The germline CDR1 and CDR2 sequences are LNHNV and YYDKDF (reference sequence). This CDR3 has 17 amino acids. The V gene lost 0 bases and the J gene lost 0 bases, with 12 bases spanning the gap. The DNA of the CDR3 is TGTGCCACCAGCAGAGATCGGTACAGGCTCTCTGGAAACACCATATATTTT. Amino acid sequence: CATSRDRYRLSGNTIYF.

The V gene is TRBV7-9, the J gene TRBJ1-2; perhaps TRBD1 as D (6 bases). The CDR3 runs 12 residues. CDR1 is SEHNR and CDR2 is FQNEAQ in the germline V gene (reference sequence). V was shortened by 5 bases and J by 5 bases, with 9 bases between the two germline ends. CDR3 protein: CASSKDRYGYTF. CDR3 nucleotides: TGTGCCAGCAGCAAGGACAGATATGGCTACACCTTC.

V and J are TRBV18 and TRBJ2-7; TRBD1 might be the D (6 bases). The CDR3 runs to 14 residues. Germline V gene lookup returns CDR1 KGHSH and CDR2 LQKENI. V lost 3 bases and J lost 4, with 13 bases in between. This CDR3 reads CASSPGASEYEQYF. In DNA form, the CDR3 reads TGTGCCAGCTCACCGGGGGCCTCGGAATACGAGCAGTACTTC.

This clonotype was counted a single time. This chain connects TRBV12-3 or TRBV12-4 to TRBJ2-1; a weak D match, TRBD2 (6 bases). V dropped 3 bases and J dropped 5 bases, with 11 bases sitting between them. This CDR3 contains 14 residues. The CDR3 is CASSFGRGNNEQFF. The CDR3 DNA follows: TGTGCCAGCAGTTTTGGACGGGGGAACAATGAGCAGTTCTTC.